This is a list of T cell receptor beta chains from one sample in a study of CD8 T cells in ankylosing spondylitis. TCRdb used MiXCR to reprocess the 5' RACE reads, holding one entry per CDR3 protein. The table records 470,000 or so distinct CDR3 sequences, about 24% of them present only once. The material sequenced was blood, either unsorted or a sorted T cell fraction (not recorded which). The receptors here all came from a male donor with ankylosing spondylitis. Both conserved end residues are part of each CDR3. The D gene is left open where the match is weak. The size field is filled for only some rows; it gives once, few, many or a size class.

V	size	J	D	DNA	CDR3
TRBV12-3/TRBV12-4	.	TRBJ1-5	.	TGTGCCAGCAGTTTCCGAACAGCGAGTCAGCCCCAGCATTTT	CASSFRTASQPQHF
TRBV2	.	TRBJ1-1	.	TGTGCCAGCAGTGACGTAGGGGCTTTGACTGAAGCTTTCTTT	CASSDVGALTEAFF
TRBV29-1	few	TRBJ2-1	TRBD2	TGCAGCGTTGAAGACCTAGCGGGGAAGAGGTCCTACAATGAGCAGTTCTTC	CSVEDLAGKRSYNEQFF
TRBV29-1	.	TRBJ2-1	TRBD1	TGCAGCGTATCGACAACAGGGGGCGAGCAGTTCTTC	CSVSTTGGEQFF
TRBV29-1	few	TRBJ2-1	.	TGCAGCGTTGGACCGCAAAGCTCCTACAATGAGCAGTTCTTC	CSVGPQSSYNEQFF
TRBV4-1	few	TRBJ2-2	.	TGCGCCAGCAGCCAAGCACGCGACTTAGCGGCGAACACCGGGGAGCTGTTTTTT	CASSQARDLAANTGELFF
TRBV12-3/TRBV12-4	.	TRBJ2-6	.	TGTGCCAGCAGCGGGACTGGGGCCAACGTCCTGACTTTC	CASSGTGANVLTF
TRBV2	.	TRBJ1-5	.	TGTGCCAGCATGAACAGGGCAGGGCAGCCCCAGCATTTT	CASMNRAGQPQHF
TRBV10-3	few	TRBJ1-1	.	TGTGCCATCAGTGAGATCCCGGGACAAGGGGGGACTGAAGCTTTCTTT	CAISEIPGQGGTEAFF
TRBV6-6	few	TRBJ2-3	.	TGTGCCAGCAGACCGAACCGAGATACGCAGTATTTT	CASRPNRDTQYF
TRBV19	.	TRBJ2-3	.	TGTGCCATTAGTAATCCCTATACGGGCTCCACAGATACGCAGTATTTT	CAISNPYTGSTDTQYF
TRBV19	few	TRBJ2-3	TRBD2	TGTGCCAGTAGTATTTTTAGCGGGAGTTTGGCAGATACGCAGTATTTT	CASSIFSGSLADTQYF
TRBV24-1	.	TRBJ2-5	TRBD2	TGTGCCACCAGCGGCGGGAGTTGGGAGACCCAGTACTTC	CATSGGSWETQYF
TRBV5-1	.	TRBJ2-3	.	TGCGCCAGCAGCCTTGCCCTACCAGATACGCAGTATTTT	CASSLALPDTQYF
TRBV4-1	few	TRBJ2-3	.	TGCGCCAGCGCACCCCTGGGGGGCTTAAGGGATACGCAGTATTTT	CASAPLGGLRDTQYF
TRBV9	.	TRBJ2-7	TRBD2	TGTGCCAGCAGCGCTAACGTAGGGGAGGGGTACGAGCAGTACTTC	CASSANVGEGYEQYF
TRBV4-1	.	TRBJ2-5	.	TGCGCCAGCAGCAGCCGAGGGTACCGCCAAGAGACCCAGTACTTC	CASSSRGYRQETQYF
TRBV4-1	.	TRBJ2-3	TRBD2	TGCGCCAGCAGCCAAGATGCTTTCGGGGCTAGCGGGGCCGGTAGCACAGATACGCAGTATTTT	CASSQDAFGASGAGSTDTQYF
TRBV7-2	.	TRBJ2-5	.	TGTGCCAGCAGCCAGGGGATTGGAGAGACCCAGTACTTC	CASSQGIGETQYF
TRBV5-1	many	TRBJ1-1	.	TGCGCCAGCAGCTTGGGAGGGGACACTGAAGCTTTCTTT	CASSLGGDTEAFF
TRBV27	.	TRBJ1-1	.	TGTGCCAGCAGTTTAAACAGGGACTTGAACACTGAAGCTTTCTTT	CASSLNRDLNTEAFF
TRBV20-1	.	TRBJ1-5	TRBD1	TGCTGTGCTAGGGCAACAGGGGGCGTAGGTAGCAATCAGCCCCAGCATTTT	CCARATGGVGSNQPQHF
TRBV20-1	.	TRBJ2-1	TRBD2	TGCAGTGCTGCGAGCGGGGGAGTGAATGAGCAGTTCTTC	CSAASGGVNEQFF
TRBV29-1	few	TRBJ2-7	.	TGCAGCGTTCAGAGGGTGGGGTACGAGCAGTACTTC	CSVQRVGYEQYF
TRBV30	.	TRBJ1-1	TRBD1	TGTGCCTGGACCAGGGGGACCATCGGTGAAGCTTTCTTT	CAWTRGTIGEAFF
TRBV28	.	TRBJ2-3	TRBD2	TGTGCCAGCAGTTTAAAACGGGAGGTCACAGATACGCAGTATTTT	CASSLKREVTDTQYF
TRBV2	few	TRBJ2-1	TRBD2	TGTGCCAGCAACCTAGCGGGAGATCATGAGCAGTTCTTC	CASNLAGDHEQFF
TRBV2	.	TRBJ2-3	.	TGTGCCAGCAGTGAATCGCTCCGGACGCAGTATTTT	CASSESLRTQYF
TRBV6-1	.	TRBJ2-3	.	TGTGCCCCCCAAGGGGGTCCGAGGGATACGCAGTATTTT	CAPQGGPRDTQYF
TRBV3-1	few	TRBJ2-7	.	TGTGCCAGCAGCCCTTCCGTTGGTAGCGCCCATTCCTACGAGCAGTACTTC	CASSPSVGSAHSYEQYF
TRBV20-1	.	TRBJ2-5	.	TGCAGTGCTAGCGCTGTCGAAGGGGAAGAGACCCAGTACTTC	CSASAVEGEETQYF
TRBV5-1	.	TRBJ2-1	TRBD2	TGCGCCAGCAGCTCCATACTAGCGGGAGGGTACAATGAGCAGTTCTTC	CASSSILAGGYNEQFF
TRBV24-1	.	TRBJ2-1	TRBD2	TGTGCCACCAGTGATCGGACTAGCGGGAGCATTAATGAGCAGTTCTTC	CATSDRTSGSINEQFF
TRBV3-1	.	TRBJ1-1	.	TGTGCCAGCAGCCATCGGGGGATGGGTGAAGCTTTCTTT	CASSHRGMGEAFF
TRBV10-3	.	TRBJ2-3	TRBD2	TGTGCCATCAGTGACCCGGGACTAGCGGGGGCCACAGATACGCAGTATTTT	CAISDPGLAGATDTQYF
TRBV7-8	.	TRBJ2-3	TRBD2	TGTGCCAGCAGCGCTAGCGGAAACACAGATACGCAGTATTTT	CASSASGNTDTQYF
TRBV3-1	few	TRBJ2-1	.	TGTGCCAGCAGCGAAAGGGGGGGTTCGAACAATGAGCAGTTCTTC	CASSERGGSNNEQFF
TRBV20-1	.	TRBJ2-1	.	TGCAGTGCCAGCCAATACAATGAGCAGTTCTTC	CSASQYNEQFF
TRBV12-3/TRBV12-4	.	TRBJ1-6	.	TGTGCCAGCAGTTTAGGGACAGATAATTCACCCCTCCACTTT	CASSLGTDNSPLHF
TRBV25-1	.	TRBJ2-2	TRBD1	TGTGCCAGCAGTGCGGGACAGGAGAACACCGGGGAGCTGTTTTTT	CASSAGQENTGELFF
TRBV20-1	.	TRBJ2-1	.	TGCAGTGCTAGCCCCGGACAAATCCACTACAATGAGCAGTTCTTC	CSASPGQIHYNEQFF
TRBV5-1	few	TRBJ1-4	.	TGCGCCAGCAGTGGGGGAGACAGGTCCGAAAAACTGTTTTTT	CASSGGDRSEKLFF
TRBV4-2	.	TRBJ2-1	.	TGTGCCAGCAGCCAAGACCCCACTTTTGGGGATTCCTACAATGAGCAGTTCTTC	CASSQDPTFGDSYNEQFF
TRBV3-1	.	TRBJ1-5	.	TGTGCCAGCAGCCAAGCCCCCTCTTGGGAGCCCCAGCATTTT	CASSQAPSWEPQHF
TRBV15	.	TRBJ1-4	.	TGTGCCACCAGCAGAGTAGGGAGGACGGAAAAACTGTTTTTT	CATSRVGRTEKLFF
TRBV5-6	few	TRBJ2-3	.	TGTGCCAGCAGCTTGGCTGTTTCCGGCACAGATACGCAGTATTTT	CASSLAVSGTDTQYF
TRBV7-2	.	TRBJ2-7	TRBD2	TGTGCCAGCAGCTCCGGGATCACTAGCGGGATTACCTACGAGCAGTACTTC	CASSSGITSGITYEQYF
TRBV20-1	few	TRBJ2-7	TRBD2	TGCAGTGCTAGTGAACTAGCGGGAGTACCGGACGAGCAGTACTTC	CSASELAGVPDEQYF
TRBV3-1	.	TRBJ2-1	TRBD2	TGTGCCAGCAGCCAAATGAGCGGGAGCGGAAATGAGCAGTTCTTC	CASSQMSGSGNEQFF
TRBV5-1	.	TRBJ2-1	TRBD2	TGCGCCAGCCGCTTGGCGGGAGGCACTAGAAATGAGCAGTTCTTC	CASRLAGGTRNEQFF
TRBV7-6	.	TRBJ2-3	.	TGTGCCAGCAGCAAAAGGGACGGCACAGATACGCAGTATTTT	CASSKRDGTDTQYF
TRBV6-1	.	TRBJ2-5	.	TGTGCCATCGGGAGAACCGATCTCACGGAGACCCAGTACTTC	CAIGRTDLTETQYF
TRBV5-6	.	TRBJ2-6	TRBD2	TGTGCCTGCGAGCGGGGATCTGGGGCCAACGTCCTGACTTTC	CACERGSGANVLTF
TRBV10-3	few	TRBJ2-1	.	TGTGCCATGAGTTTGGAGCGAAGCAATGAGCAGTTCTTC	CAMSLERSNEQFF
TRBV11-2	.	TRBJ1-2	.	TGTGCCAGCAGCGTCCGGGACACACCTAACTATGGCTACACCTTC	CASSVRDTPNYGYTF
TRBV20-1	.	TRBJ1-2	.	TGCAGTGCCCGTCCGGGACCCTTAAGAGGCTACACCTTC	CSARPGPLRGYTF
TRBV5-1	.	TRBJ1-1	.	TGCGCCAGCAGCTTGGACCCGACGGTTTTGAACACTGAAGCTTTCTTT	CASSLDPTVLNTEAFF
TRBV18	.	TRBJ2-6	.	TGTGCCAGCTCAGCTGCGGACAGAGACCTCTCTGGGGCCAACGTCCTGACTTTC	CASSAADRDLSGANVLTF
TRBV27	.	TRBJ1-6	.	TGTGCCAGCAGTTTTTTCGCCTTACGACAGTATAATTCACCCCTCCACTTT	CASSFFALRQYNSPLHF
TRBV20-1	many	TRBJ1-2	TRBD1	TGCAGTGCGGGGACAGCTAACTATGGCTACACCTTC	CSAGTANYGYTF